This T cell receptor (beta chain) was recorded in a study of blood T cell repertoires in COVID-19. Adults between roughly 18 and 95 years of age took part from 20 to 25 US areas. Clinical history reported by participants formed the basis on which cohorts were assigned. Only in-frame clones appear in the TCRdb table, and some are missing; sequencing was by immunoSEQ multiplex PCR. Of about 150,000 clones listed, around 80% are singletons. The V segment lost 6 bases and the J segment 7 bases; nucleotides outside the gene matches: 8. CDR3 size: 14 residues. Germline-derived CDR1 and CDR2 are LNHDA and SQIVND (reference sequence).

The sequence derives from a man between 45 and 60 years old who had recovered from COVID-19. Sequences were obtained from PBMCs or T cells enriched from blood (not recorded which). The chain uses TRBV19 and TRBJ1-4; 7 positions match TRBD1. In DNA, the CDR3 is TGTGCCAGTAGCCGACAGGGTCCCGGTGAAAAACTGTTTTTT. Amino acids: CASSRQGPGEKLFF.